This is a list of T cell receptor beta chains from one sample in a study of monozygotic twins with inflammatory bowel disease. TCRdb reanalyzed the 5' RACE reads, giving one entry per CDR3 protein sequence and no DNA. The sample data list around 400,000 distinct CDR3 sequences. The specimen sequenced was blood. The source is a human donor with ulcerative colitis or Crohn's disease, or a healthy co-twin of an affected twin (not recorded which). The CDR3 runs from the conserved cysteine through the conserved F or W.

TRBJ2-3	TRBV12-3/TRBV12-4	CASSLGLALSTDTQYF
TRBJ1-3	TRBV5-8	CASSLGIRLRTDGNTIYF
TRBJ2-6	TRBV7-9	CASSPGANVLTF
TRBJ2-3	TRBV7-2	CASSLTSGTHTQYF
TRBJ2-3	TRBV20-1	CSAGLGIPFTDTQYF
TRBJ1-2	TRBV5-1	CASSLAGGARGYTF
TRBJ2-5	TRBV7-2	CASSPMWETQYF
TRBJ2-7	TRBV14	CASSLRLAGGYEQYF
TRBJ2-3	TRBV28	CASPPARGHRTDTQYF
TRBJ2-7	TRBV6-6	CASSREHEQYF
TRBJ2-5	TRBV6-5	CASSYSIGETQYF
TRBJ2-1	TRBV9	CASSASGFYNEQFF
TRBJ2-1	TRBV3-1	CASSRPHRGLPSYNEQFF
TRBJ2-3	TRBV27	CASSDPGLRVRQYF
TRBJ2-2	TRBV5-1	CASRGLAGANTGELFF
TRBJ1-2	TRBV15	CATSSPDPEGGRTF
TRBJ2-3	TRBV2	CASRGLPSTDTQYF
TRBJ2-1	TRBV9	CASSVRQGVYEQFF
TRBJ2-1	TRBV4-1	CASSQEVASGVYNEQFF
TRBJ2-1	TRBV20-1	CSARASGSGLVPHNEQFF
TRBJ1-1	TRBV7-2	CASNRYTEAFF
TRBJ1-5	TRBV24-1	CATSDLRTSSQHF
TRBJ2-6	TRBV5-1	CASTTSRTGGASTGANVLTF
TRBJ2-2	TRBV7-7	CASSLIGSGGTGELFF
TRBJ2-5	TRBV5-1	CASYGSVETQYF
TRBJ2-7	TRBV7-2	CASSSGINEQYF
TRBJ2-7	TRBV14	CASSPFGRLDEQYF
TRBJ2-5	TRBV7-6	CASSLFLQAADGPETQYF
TRBJ2-1	TRBV19	CASSDSGRFDEQFF
TRBJ2-7	TRBV7-9	CASSASGDPYEQYF
TRBJ2-2	TRBV13	CASSLEPALIPANTGELFF
TRBJ2-7	TRBV27	CASSLSRAGSSGGEQYF